These T cell receptor beta chains were read from a single sample in a study of T cells after yellow fever vaccination. TCRdb itself ran the 5' RACE reads through MiXCR, one entry per CDR3 protein. The table lists roughly 170,000 distinct CDR3 sequences, about a tenth of them singletons. Here the sequenced sample was CD8+ T cells sorted from PBMCs, taken 45 days after the yellow fever booster vaccination. The origin of the receptors is a man in his late teens or twenties who received the YFV17D yellow fever vaccine. The CDR3 runs from the conserved cysteine through the conserved F or W. Each record gives: V gene, clone size, CDR3 protein. Not every row has a clone size; where given, it reads once, few, many or a size class.

v_gene: TRBV4-3; abundance: NA; CDR3aa: CASSQDPRTGTSGYTF
v_gene: TRBV6-5; abundance: few; CDR3aa: CASSHTARSGGISTDTQYF
v_gene: TRBV4-1; abundance: few; CDR3aa: CASSQVGTGAYNSPLHF
v_gene: TRBV20-1; abundance: NA; CDR3aa: CSARGRDLVVGELFF
v_gene: TRBV14; abundance: NA; CDR3aa: CASSQEAGVGTDTQYF
v_gene: TRBV20-1; abundance: many; CDR3aa: CSARDPRTANYGYTF
v_gene: TRBV12-3/TRBV12-4; abundance: NA; CDR3aa: CASSPGGQEAFF
v_gene: TRBV11-2; abundance: NA; CDR3aa: CASSLVAGRSSYEQYF
v_gene: TRBV7-3; abundance: NA; CDR3aa: CASSFRTYLYEQYF
v_gene: TRBV9; abundance: many; CDR3aa: CASSVVTGRELFF
v_gene: TRBV7-9; abundance: many; CDR3aa: CASTGGGVGYTF
v_gene: TRBV7-2; abundance: NA; CDR3aa: CASSLGQFNTEAFF
v_gene: TRBV18; abundance: few; CDR3aa: CASSGAGADYEQYF
v_gene: TRBV12-3/TRBV12-4; abundance: NA; CDR3aa: CASSPQGSTEAFF
v_gene: TRBV11-2; abundance: NA; CDR3aa: CASSPRTSGGSYEQYF
v_gene: TRBV6-5; abundance: many; CDR3aa: CASSYSWGNEQFF
v_gene: TRBV11-2; abundance: many; CDR3aa: CASSLEAGGHGGELFF
v_gene: TRBV29-1; abundance: few; CDR3aa: CSVEGWGGPYNEQFF
v_gene: TRBV4-3; abundance: few; CDR3aa: CASSQGHRGVQETQYF
v_gene: TRBV29-1; abundance: few; CDR3aa: CSVDFSGQGTDTQYF
v_gene: TRBV12-3/TRBV12-4; abundance: many; CDR3aa: CASGDSTNYGYTF
v_gene: TRBV4-1; abundance: NA; CDR3aa: CASSQEQGARGSPLHF
v_gene: TRBV6-5; abundance: NA; CDR3aa: CASSGLRRGLHYGYTF